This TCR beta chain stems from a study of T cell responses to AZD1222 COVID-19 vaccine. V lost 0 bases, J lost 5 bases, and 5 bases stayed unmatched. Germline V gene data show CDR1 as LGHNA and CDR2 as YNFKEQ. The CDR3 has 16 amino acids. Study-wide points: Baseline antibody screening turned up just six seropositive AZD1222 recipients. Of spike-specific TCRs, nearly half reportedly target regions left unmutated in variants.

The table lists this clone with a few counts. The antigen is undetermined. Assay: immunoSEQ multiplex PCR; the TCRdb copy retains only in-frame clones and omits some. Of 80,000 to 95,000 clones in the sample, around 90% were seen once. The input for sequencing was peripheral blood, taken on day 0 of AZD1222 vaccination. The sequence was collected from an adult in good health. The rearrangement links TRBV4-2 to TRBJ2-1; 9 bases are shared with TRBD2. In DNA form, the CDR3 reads TGTGCCAGCAGCCAAGATTGGGCTAGCGGGGACAATGAGCAGTTCTTC. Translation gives CASSQDWASGDNEQFF.